Presented here are 19 T cell receptor beta chains from one specimen sequenced in a study of tissue T cells after allogeneic stem cell transplantation (dated by TCRdb to between 2020 and 2023). The method behind the library was the immunoSEQ multiplex PCR assay. TCRdb obtained this table from immuneACCESS and retained in-frame rearrangements with V and J assigned. These tables miss some clones; where compared with another copy, unresolved V genes account for less than half of the shortfall, and the remainder is unexplained. In this sample the table shows more than 4,000 clones, approximately 48% of which occur a single time. Roughly a fifth of the sample belongs to the ten largest clones. Interpreted using the paper, the time point label stands for: mouse harvest day 14 after allogeneic transplant. Mouse grafts combined 10^7 T-cell-depleted bone marrow cells with 10^6 splenic CD5+ T cells, given via tail vein injection.

Sequencing was done on a sample of lymph node tissue. These receptors originate from a female BALB/c mouse given C57BL/6 T cells with graft-versus-host disease after an allogeneic hematopoietic cell transplant.

With regard to this clone: Gene names are mouse gene names. The CDR3 is cut off 1 residue early in the read; its end comes from the germline J gene. This rearrangement joins TRBV12-2 to TRBJ1-1; maybe TRBD1 (6 bases). Trimming removed 4 bases at V and 1 base at J, with 9 bases between. The CDR3 is 13 amino acids. Germline CDR1 SGHLS, CDR2 HYDKME. The CDR3 loop reads CASSLRGNTEVFF. CDR3 DNA, as far as it was read: TGTGCCAGCTCCCTCAGGGGGAACACAGAAGTCTTC.

In the case of this clone: The genes and germline here are from mouse. The DNA ends 1 residue before the CDR3 does, and the rest of the CDR3 is filled in from the germline J gene. The chain links TRBV15 to TRBJ1-1; D not certain. CDR1 is SGHND, CDR2 FRSKSL, per germline. The CDR3 consists of 14 residues. Trimming shortened V by 5 bases and J by 0 bases, and 10 bases separated the two germline ends. Incomplete CDR3 DNA: TGTGCCAGCAGTCCGGGAGGAGCAAACACAGAAGTCTTC. Translating gives CASSPGGANTEVF. The full CDR3 is CASSPGGANTEVFF.

In this sample, this clone turned up a few times. Mouse gene names and germline throughout. The read terminates 1 residue ahead of where the CDR3 ends, so the germline J gene completes it. The chain combines TRBV26 with TRBJ1-4; tentative D call: TRBD1 (6 bases). This CDR3 region has 15 residues. Germline CDR1 KGHPV, CDR2 FQNQEV (reference sequence). V lost 5 bases to trimming and J lost 0 bases, with 10 bases between them. The sequenced part of the CDR3 DNA is TGTGCCAGCAGTTACCAGGGGTTTTCCAACGAAAGATTATTT. Translating gives CASSYQGFSNERLF. The full CDR3 protein is CASSYQGFSNERLFF.

This clone was detected a few times. Germline and genes: mouse. Coverage ceases 1 residue before the CDR3 finishes, and the germline J gene fills in the end. V gene TRBV19 combines with J gene TRBJ2-7; 8 bases agree with TRBD1. CDR3 length: 13 residues. Germline V CDR1 and CDR2: FNHDT, SITEND (reference sequence). V dropped 4 bases and J dropped 3; count of bases not matched to a gene: 3. CDR3 DNA, as far as it was read: TGTGCCAGCAGTTACAGGGGGTTCTATGAACAGTAC. Its translation: CASSYRGFYEQY. The whole CDR3 sequence reads CASSYRGFYEQYF.

About this clone itself: All gene names here are mouse names. The read ends 1 residue early relative to the CDR3; the germline J gene fills the gap. The chain couples TRBV19 to TRBJ2-1; TRBD2 agrees at 10 bases. J was trimmed by 6 bases and V by 1 base; bases with no gene match: 4. This CDR3 has 15 amino acids. The V gene's germline CDR1 is FNHDT and CDR2 SITEND (reference sequence). The covered CDR3 bases are TGTGCCAGCAGTATACCTGGGGGGGCAAGTGCTGAGCAGTTC. Translating gives CASSIPGGASAEQF. The CDR3 in its entirety is CASSIPGGASAEQFF. The variable domain in full, with the rest retrieved from reference TRBV19 and TRBJ2-1, is GGIITQTPKFLIGQEGQKLTLKCQQNFNHDTMYWYRQDSGKGLRLIYYSITENDLQKGDLSEGYDASREKKSSFSLTVTSAQKNEMAVFLCASSIPGGASAEQFFGPGTRLTVL.

Worth noting for this clone: Gene names denote mouse genes. The DNA ends 1 residue before the CDR3 does, and the rest of the CDR3 is filled in from the germline J gene. The rearrangement uses TRBV12-1 and TRBJ2-7; D remains ambiguous. Germline CDR1 reads SGHSN; CDR2 reads HYEKVE. Trimming removed 0 bases from V and 4 bases from J, with 6 bases in between. This CDR3 is built from 12 residues. The CDR3 reads CASSLAEYEQYF. The covered CDR3 bases are TGTGCCAGCTCTCTCGCTGAGTATGAACAGTAC.

This clone counts as medium-sized. All gene names here are mouse names. The CDR3 extends 1 residue past the end of the read, so its final part is completed from the germline J gene. The chain employs TRBV1 and TRBJ2-2; D may correspond to TRBD1 or TRBD2 (5 bases each). With 1 base removed from V and 4 bases from J, the gap between germline ends came to 7 bases. Germline lookup yields CDR1 NSQYPW and CDR2 LRSPGD (reference sequence). CDR3 size: 14 residues. CDR3 DNA (partial): TGCACCTGCAGTGCAGCAGGGACCACCGGGCAGCTCTAC. This translates into CTCSAAGTTGQLY. The complete CDR3 protein is CTCSAAGTTGQLYF.

This clone has just a few counts. The gene symbols are mouse symbols. With the read ending 1 residue before the CDR3 end, the germline J gene is used to fill in that end. J is TRBJ2-2 and V is TRBV4, with no clear D. The germline CDR1 and CDR2 sequences are LGHDT and YNNKQL (reference sequence). Deletions cut 4 bases from V and 6 bases from J, with 3 bases between. The CDR3 runs to 11 residues. Here the CDR3 reads CASSFPGQLYF. The CDR3 bases that were read are TGTGCCAGCAGCTTCCCCGGGCAGCTCTAC.

This clone was found once. Any gene name here is a mouse gene name. The read ends 1 residue shy of where the CDR3 ends; the end is completed using the germline J gene. This chain connects TRBV3 to TRBJ2-3, with D perhaps TRBD1 (5 bases). Trimming shortened V by 3 bases and J by 0 bases, and 7 bases separated the two germline ends. The CDR3 length is 14 residues. Germline CDR1 and CDR2: SNHLY and FYNGKV (reference sequence). The CDR3 loop is CASSFQGSAETLYF. The part of the CDR3 DNA that was read is TGTGCCAGCAGCTTCCAGGGAAGTGCAGAAACGCTGTAT.

Of note for this clone: The gene names here belong to mouse. The sequence runs out 1 residue before the end of the CDR3; the remainder is reconstructed from the germline J gene. V and J are TRBV4 and TRBJ2-4; 9 bases map to TRBD2. V shed 5 bases, J shed 0 bases, and the junction held 6 bases outside the gene matches. This CDR3 contains 16 residues. Germline V CDR1 and CDR2: LGHDT, YNNKQL (reference sequence). The part of the CDR3 DNA that was read is TGTGCCAGCAGCGACTGGGGGAAGGGGAGTCAAAACACCTTGTAC. Translated, it gives CASSDWGKGSQNTLY. The complete CDR3 sequence is CASSDWGKGSQNTLYF.

For this clone: The gene names here belong to mouse. The read ends 1 residue shy of where the CDR3 ends; the end is completed using the germline J gene. The rearrangement links TRBV15 to TRBJ2-4; TRBD1 agrees at 12 bases. V was clipped by 6 bases and J by 3 bases; unmatched bases: 7. This CDR3 has 16 amino acids. Looked up from germline, CDR1 is SGHND and CDR2 is FRSKSL. This CDR3 reads CASSQGQGARQNTLYF. The CDR3 DNA, read in part, is TGTGCCAGCAGCCAGGGACAGGGGGCGAGACAAAACACCTTGTAC.

Concerning this clone itself: These gene names are mouse names. Coverage ceases 1 residue before the CDR3 finishes, and the germline J gene fills in the end. The chain couples TRBV26 to TRBJ2-1; D perhaps matches TRBD1 (5 bases). The CDR3 runs to 12 residues. Trimming cost V 4 bases and J 4 bases, with 5 bases left between them. From germline, CDR1 is KGHPV and CDR2 FQNQEV (reference sequence). The CDR3 bases that were read are TGTGCCAGCAGTCCAGGGTATGCTGAGCAGTTC. It translates to CASSPGYAEQF. The whole CDR3 protein reads CASSPGYAEQFF.

Within the sample, this clone is medium-sized. Germline and genes here are mouse. Read data end 1 residue before the CDR3 end; the end is taken from the germline J gene. The V and J genes are TRBV13-3 and TRBJ2-7; D gene ambiguous. The germline gives CDR1 NNHDY, CDR2 SYVADS. The CDR3 has 13 amino acids. Trimming took 2 bases from V and 0 from J, leaving 6 bases between them. The CDR3 loop reads CASSEGDSYEQYF. The sequenced part of the CDR3 DNA is TGTGCCAGCAGTGAGGGCGACTCCTATGAACAGTAC.

Note on this clone: Gene names follow the mouse nomenclature. The sequenced part of the CDR3 DNA is TGTGCTAGCAGTCCCAGGGGGCGTCAAAACACCTTGTAC. Protein: CASSPRGRQNTLY. The full-length CDR3 reads as CASSPRGRQNTLYF. V is TRBV17 and J is TRBJ2-4; TRBD1 aligns across 8 bases. The read gets to within 1 residue of the CDR3 end, and the germline J gene fills in the rest. Trimming removed 5 bases from V and 1 base from J; junction bases left unmatched: 2. Germline V lookup: CDR1 MNHDT, CDR2 YYDKIL. CDR3 length equals 14 residues.

Notes on this clone: Any gene name here is a mouse gene name. The CDR3 end falls 1 residue outside the read, so it is completed with the germline J gene. The rearrangement links TRBV13-3 to TRBJ2-5; D is unresolved. V was shortened by 0 bases and J by 0 bases, with 5 bases between the two germline ends. The CDR3 length is 14 residues. CDR1 is NNHDY and CDR2 is SYVADS in the germline V gene. The sequenced CDR3 bases are TGTGCCAGCAGTGATGCCGGTAACCAAGACACCCAGTAC. Its protein product is CASSDAGNQDTQY. The entire CDR3 reads CASSDAGNQDTQYF.

A remark on this clone: Gene names denote mouse genes. The read is 1 residue too short to cover the CDR3 end, so that end is filled in from the germline J gene. The chain recombines TRBV12-1 with TRBJ1-2; 8 bases line up with TRBD1. This CDR3 is built from 15 residues. CDR1 SGHSN and CDR2 HYEKVE come from the germline V gene. The ends lost 0 bases at V and 3 bases at J; junction bases unmatched: 5. The CDR3 here is CASSLAGGAYSDYTF. The sequenced CDR3 bases are TGTGCCAGCTCTCTCGCAGGGGGCGCGTACTCCGACTACACC. The variable domain in full, completed from reference TRBV12-1 and TRBJ1-2, reads DSGVVQSPRHIIKEKGGRSVLTCIPISGHSNVVWYQQTLGKELKFLIQHYEKVERDKGFLPSRFSVQQFDDYHSEMNMSALELEDSAMYFCASSLAGGAYSDYTFGSGTRLLVI.

This clone showed up just a few times. These gene names are mouse names. With the read ending 1 residue before the CDR3 end, the germline J gene is used to fill in that end. J is TRBJ1-3 and V is TRBV26, with no clear D. This CDR3 is 15 amino acids long. The ends were cut back, 0 bases at V and 0 bases at J, with 6 bases in the middle. Germline CDR1 is KGHPV and CDR2 is FQNQEV (reference sequence). Incomplete CDR3 DNA: TGTGCCAGCAGTCTGTCGAAGAATTCTGGAAATACGCTCTAT. It encodes CASSLSKNSGNTLY. The CDR3, in full, reads CASSLSKNSGNTLYF.

Regarding this clone: Mouse names are used for the genes. The CDR3 end lies 1 residue beyond the end of the read and is filled in from the germline J gene. The chain has TRBV3 and TRBJ1-1; D ambiguous. CDR3 length: 14 residues. Germline values: CDR1 SNHLY, CDR2 FYNGKV (reference sequence). V was pared by 2 bases and J by 0 bases, with 7 bases between. The sequenced CDR3 bases are TGTGCCAGCAGCTTAACGAGTGCAAACACAGAAGTCTTC. Amino acids: CASSLTSANTEVF. The CDR3 in full is CASSLTSANTEVFF.

About this clone itself: Each gene name is a mouse one. CDR3 loop: CASSQVGGSAETLYF. The DNA read from the CDR3 is TGTGCCAGCAGCCAAGTCGGGGGGAGTGCAGAAACGCTGTAT. The V gene is TRBV2, the J gene TRBJ2-3, with a possible D match to TRBD2 (6 bases). The observed sequence ends 1 residue before the CDR3 terminus, with the missing tail filled in from the germline J gene. V was pared by 1 base and J by 0 bases, with 8 bases between. The CDR3 is made up of 15 amino acids. Looked up from germline, CDR1 is LGHNA and CDR2 is YSYQKL.